These 11 T cell receptor beta chains share one sample of origin, sequenced in a study of glioma-infiltrating T cells. The iRepertoire nested amplicon-rescue multiplex PCR amplified TCR alpha and beta CDR3s from RNA. Using its own MiXCR run on the multiplex PCR reads, TCRdb lists one record per CDR3 protein. The repertoire holds 150,000 to 200,000 distinct CDR3 sequences, about 31% seen once, with 20% to 25% in the top ten. Sequencing was done on a sample of glioma tissue, nonneoplastic brain tissue, or PBMCs (not recorded which). Receptors were obtained from a human donor with low-grade glioma or glioblastoma, undergoing nonglioma brain surgery, or in good health (not recorded which).

In this sample, this clonotype turned up many times. This chain links TRBV20-1 with TRBJ2-1; the match to TRBD2 covers 8 bases. There are 14 residues in the CDR3. Per the germline V gene, CDR1 is DFQATT and CDR2 is SNEGSKA (reference sequence). After removal of 3 bases from V and 6 bases from J, the junction contained 7 bases not matched to a gene. CDR3 region: CSASKREYGNEQFF. The CDR3 DNA reads TGCAGTGCTAGTAAGCGGGAGTACGGCAATGAGCAGTTCTTC.

This clonotype has just one count. The CDR3 end shows no conserved phenylalanine or tryptophan, and so a read error is likely. The chain has TRBV5-1 and TRBJ2-5; the match to TRBD2 covers 7 bases. The V segment lost 4 bases and the J segment 2 bases; nucleotides outside the gene matches: 2. Germline V gene sequence: CDR1 SGHRS, CDR2 YFSETQ. This CDR3 spans 13 amino acids. The CDR3 here is CASSEGLQETQYL. The CDR3 coding sequence is TGCGCCAGCAGCGAGGGACTACAAGAGACCCAGTACCTC.

Ten or more counts support this clonotype. The chain carries TRBV5-4 and TRBJ1-1, with D possibly matching TRBD1 (6 bases). V lost 4 bases, J lost 2 bases, and 9 bases lay in between. This CDR3 region has 13 residues. The germline CDR1 and CDR2 sequences are SGHNT and YYREEE (reference sequence). CDR3 nucleotide sequence: TGTGCCAGCAGCCCGGACAGTAACACTGAAGCTTTCTTT. Translated: CASSPDSNTEAFF.

The chain is built from TRBV30 and TRBJ1-5; D gene uncertain. This CDR3 contains 13 residues. The germline V gene encodes CDR1 GTSNPN and CDR2 SVGIG (reference sequence). The V end lost 4 bases, the J end lost 2 bases, and 9 bases lay between the germline ends. The CDR3 nucleotides read TGTGCCTGGATTGTAATAGGCAATCAGCCCCAGCATTTT. It is translated as CAWIVIGNQPQHF.

In its sample, this clonotype was seen once. Without the conserved terminal phenylalanine or tryptophan, this CDR3 likely stems from a read error. This chain joins TRBV20-1 and TRBJ1-2; D is undetermined. There are 13 residues in the CDR3. The V and J ends lost 5 bases and 8 bases respectively, with 18 bases between them. Germline V gene data show CDR1 as DFQATT and CDR2 as SNEGSKA (reference sequence). CDR3 sequence reads: CSAEGQAAGGYTL. CDR3 DNA: TGCAGTGCTGAAGGGCAGGCGGCCGGCGGCTACACCTTA.

This clonotype occurred many times. The gene calls are TRBV7-2 and TRBJ2-7, with TRBD2 matching over 13 bases. The V gene's germline CDR1 is SGHTA and CDR2 FQGNSA. Losses at the gene ends were 5 bases for V and 3 bases for J; bases not matched to a gene: 13. The CDR3 extends over 18 amino acids. CDR3 residues: CASSTQQGLAGQNYEQYF. In DNA form, the CDR3 reads TGTGCCAGCAGCACCCAACAGGGACTAGCGGGACAAAACTACGAGCAGTACTTC.

This clonotype was seen at least ten times. The chain combines TRBV6-1 with TRBJ1-5; D remains ambiguous. Germline CDR1 and CDR2: MNHNS and SASEGT. The CDR3 extends over 15 amino acids. The germline V and J ends were trimmed by 0 bases and 4 bases, with 10 bases remaining between them. Here the CDR3 reads CASSEAYLENQPQHF. CDR3 DNA sequence: TGTGCCAGCAGTGAAGCTTACCTTGAGAATCAGCCCCAGCATTTT.

The rearrangement uses TRBV6-2 or TRBV6-3 and TRBJ2-5; 9 nucleotides align to TRBD2. The CDR3 length is 17 residues. V lost 2 bases to trimming and J lost 0 bases; unmatched junction nucleotides: 7. CDR1 is MNHEY and CDR2 is SVGEGT in the germline V gene. This CDR3 reads CASSYLGLAWYQETQYF. The CDR3 DNA sequence: TGTGCCAGCAGTTACCTTGGACTAGCGTGGTACCAAGAGACCCAGTACTTC.

The sample holds a few counts of this clonotype. The CDR3 sequence is CASSFLAAAYFTDTQYF. The CDR3 nucleotides are TGTGCCAGCAGCTTTTTAGCGGCGGCTTACTTCACAGATACGCAGTATTTT. J is TRBJ2-3 and V is TRBV5-4; a weak D match, TRBD2 (6 bases). Germline-derived CDR1 and CDR2 are SGHNT and YYREEE (reference sequence). This CDR3 comprises 17 residues. Trimming removed 2 bases at V and 2 bases at J, with 18 bases between.

There are many counts of this clonotype. V is TRBV20-1 and J is TRBJ2-7, with 12 bases lining up with TRBD2. Germline V gives CDR1 DFQATT, CDR2 SNEGSKA (reference sequence). The ends lost 1 base at V and 6 bases at J; junction bases unmatched: 13. This CDR3 is built from 17 residues. The CDR3: CSARGTSGVLGSGEQYF. CDR3 nucleotide sequence: TGCAGTGCTAGAGGGACTAGCGGGGTACTGGGTTCGGGCGAGCAGTACTTC.

The chain has TRBV11-2 and TRBJ2-3; 9 bases align to TRBD2. The CDR3 totals 17 residues. V lost 0 bases and J lost 4; bases outside the gene matches: 8. Germline values: CDR1 SGHAT, CDR2 FQNNGV. This chain's CDR3 is CASSLDQAGGKSDTQYF. CDR3 coding DNA: TGTGCCAGCAGCTTAGATCAGGCGGGAGGGAAGTCAGATACGCAGTATTTT.